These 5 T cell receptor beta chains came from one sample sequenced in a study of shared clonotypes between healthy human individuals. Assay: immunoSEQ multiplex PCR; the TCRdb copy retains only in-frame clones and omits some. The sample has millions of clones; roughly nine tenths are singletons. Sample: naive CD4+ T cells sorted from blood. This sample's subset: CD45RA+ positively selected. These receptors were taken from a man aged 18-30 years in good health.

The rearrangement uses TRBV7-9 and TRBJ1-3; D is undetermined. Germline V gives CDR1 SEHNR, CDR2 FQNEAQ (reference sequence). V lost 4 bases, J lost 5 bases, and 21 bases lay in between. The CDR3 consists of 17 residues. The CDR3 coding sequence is TGTGCCAGCAGCTCCAAGGAAAACGGGGAAGCTAGAAACACCATATATTTT. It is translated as CASSSKENGEARNTIYF.

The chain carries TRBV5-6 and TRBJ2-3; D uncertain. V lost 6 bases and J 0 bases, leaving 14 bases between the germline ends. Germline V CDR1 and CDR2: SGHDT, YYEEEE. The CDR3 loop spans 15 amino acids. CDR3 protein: CASTPGDVSTDTQYF. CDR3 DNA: TGTGCCAGCACCCCTGGGGATGTGAGCACAGATACGCAGTATTTT.

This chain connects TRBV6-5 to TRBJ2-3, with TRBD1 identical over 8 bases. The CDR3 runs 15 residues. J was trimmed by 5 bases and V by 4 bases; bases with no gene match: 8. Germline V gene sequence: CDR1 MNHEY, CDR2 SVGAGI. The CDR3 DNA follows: TGTGCCAGCAGTTCGTTGGACAGGGTAGGAGATACGCAGTATTTT. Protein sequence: CASSSLDRVGDTQYF.

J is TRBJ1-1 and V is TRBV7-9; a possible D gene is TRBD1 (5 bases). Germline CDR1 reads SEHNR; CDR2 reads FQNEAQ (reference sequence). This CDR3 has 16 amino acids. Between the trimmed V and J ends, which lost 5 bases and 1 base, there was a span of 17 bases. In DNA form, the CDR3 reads TGTGCCAGCAGCCGATTCGCCTTTACAGGGAACACTGAAGCTTTCTTT. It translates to CASSRFAFTGNTEAFF.

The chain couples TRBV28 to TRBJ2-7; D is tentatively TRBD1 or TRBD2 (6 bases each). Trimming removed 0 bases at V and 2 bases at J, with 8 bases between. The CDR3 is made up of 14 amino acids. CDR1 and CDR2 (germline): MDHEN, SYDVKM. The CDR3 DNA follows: TGTGCCAGCAGTTTATGGGGGGGCACCTACGAGCAGTACTTC. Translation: CASSLWGGTYEQYF.